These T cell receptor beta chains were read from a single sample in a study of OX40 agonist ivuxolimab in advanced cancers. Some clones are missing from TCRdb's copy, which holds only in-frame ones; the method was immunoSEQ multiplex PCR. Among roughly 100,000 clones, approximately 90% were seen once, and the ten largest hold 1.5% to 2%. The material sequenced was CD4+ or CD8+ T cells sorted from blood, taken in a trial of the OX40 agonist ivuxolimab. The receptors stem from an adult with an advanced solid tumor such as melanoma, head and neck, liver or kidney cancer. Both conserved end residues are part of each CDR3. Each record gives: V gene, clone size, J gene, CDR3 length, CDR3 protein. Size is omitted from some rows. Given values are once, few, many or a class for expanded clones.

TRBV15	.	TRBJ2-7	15	CATSRSSGGFYEQYF
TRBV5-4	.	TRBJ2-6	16	CASSTRQGAGANVLTF
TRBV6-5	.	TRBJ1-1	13	CASSYSFLPEAFF
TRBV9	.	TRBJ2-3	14	CASSPSGDTDTQYF
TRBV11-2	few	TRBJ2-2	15	CASSFAGANTGELFF
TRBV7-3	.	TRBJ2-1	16	CASSLVGAGVRNEQFF
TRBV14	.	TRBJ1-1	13	CASSRAWNTEAFF
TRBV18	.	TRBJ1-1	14	CASSPGQGNTEAFF
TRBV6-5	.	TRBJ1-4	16	CASSYSAASRNEKLFF
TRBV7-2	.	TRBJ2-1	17	CASSLMGPGLAGGDVFF
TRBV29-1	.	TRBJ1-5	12	CSVGQGNQPQHF
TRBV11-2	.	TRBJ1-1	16	CASSRQGPKTGTEAFF
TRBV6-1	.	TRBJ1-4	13	CASSENRNEKLFF
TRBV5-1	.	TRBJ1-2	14	CASSLTGPLYGYTF
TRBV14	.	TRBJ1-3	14	CASSQSFSGNTIYF
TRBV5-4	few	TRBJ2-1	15	CASSPRGLAGNEQFF
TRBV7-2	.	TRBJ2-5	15	CASSLEAGLGETQYF
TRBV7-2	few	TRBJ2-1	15	CASSVLAGVYNEQFF
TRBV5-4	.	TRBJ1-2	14	CASSRDALSYGYTF
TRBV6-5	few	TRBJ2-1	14	CASSPTTSMDEQFF
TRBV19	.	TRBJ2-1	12	CASRPVGGEQFF
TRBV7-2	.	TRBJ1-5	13	CASSLTAEQPQHF
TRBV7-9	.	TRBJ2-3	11	CASSFADTQYF
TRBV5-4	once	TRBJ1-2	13	CASSLGGGTGYTF
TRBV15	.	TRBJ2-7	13	CATSRDNSYEQYF
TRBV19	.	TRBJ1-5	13	CASSAGSYQPQHF
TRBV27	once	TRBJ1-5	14	CASSGTGENQPQHF
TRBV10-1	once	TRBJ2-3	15	CASSESGVRTDTQYF
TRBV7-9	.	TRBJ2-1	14	CASSLAVGGNEQFF
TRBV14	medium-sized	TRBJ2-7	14	CAGRAQGYTYEQYF
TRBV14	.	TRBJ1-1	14	CASSTLTGGAEAFF